Presented here are 21 T cell receptor beta chains from one specimen sequenced in a study of post-analysis software for immune sequencing data. cDNA libraries of TCR beta carried unique molecular identifiers. TCRdb called the PCR reads again in MiXCR, with one record for every CDR3 protein. The table records about 540,000 distinct CDR3 sequences, under 40% of them present only once. These receptors lack a known antigen. Study-level points and caveats: Included in a set of 5 or 6 TRBV segments more frequent in patients than controls were TRBV5-6, TRBV5-1 and TRBV20-1.

Material for sequencing was blood. These receptors were taken from a girl under 18 with multiple sclerosis.

The chain is built from TRBV20-1 and TRBJ1-6; perhaps TRBD1 as D (5 bases). CDR1 is DFQATT and CDR2 is SNEGSKA in the germline V gene (reference sequence). Trimming shortened V by 6 bases and J by 0 bases, and 12 bases separated the two germline ends. This CDR3 is built from 15 residues. Written as DNA, the CDR3 is TGCAGTGCGGGGCAGACGAGCTCCTATAATTCACCCCTCCACTTT. Translated, it gives CSAGQTSSYNSPLHF.

This chain connects TRBV7-3 to TRBJ2-3; D might be TRBD1 (6 bases). CDR3 length: 17 residues. Germline CDR1 reads SGHTA; CDR2 reads FQGTGA. Trimming shortened V by 2 bases and J by 4 bases, and 19 bases separated the two germline ends. The CDR3 bases are TGTGCCAGCAGCTTAGGGGGCCTCAGTTCCCCGGCAGATACGCAGTATTTT. Translating gives CASSLGGLSSPADTQYF.

The rearrangement links TRBV6-5 to TRBJ2-7; the D gene is possibly TRBD1 (6 bases). Trimming stripped 0 bases from V and 3 bases from J, with 18 bases between. Germline V CDR1 and CDR2: MNHEY, SVGAGI. This CDR3 has 17 amino acids. The CDR3 DNA sequence: TGTGCCAGCAGTTACTCGATTTTCTCAGGGGCCGTCTACGAGCAGTACTTC. It yields the protein CASSYSIFSGAVYEQYF.

The V and J genes are TRBV10-2 and TRBJ2-1, with 9 bases that match TRBD1. V lost 2 bases, J lost 6 bases, and 8 bases stayed unmatched. CDR1 WSHSY and CDR2 SAAADI come from the germline V gene. CDR3 size: 16 residues. CDR3 sequence reads: CASSEPLPGQGNEQFF. In DNA form, the CDR3 reads TGCGCCAGCAGTGAGCCCTTACCGGGACAGGGCAATGAGCAGTTCTTC.

The rearrangement joins TRBV5-1 to TRBJ2-7; 8 bases align to TRBD1. This CDR3 has 17 residues. Trimming removed 4 bases from V and 0 bases from J; junction bases left unmatched: 12. CDR1 is SGHRS, CDR2 YFSETQ, per germline. CDR3 region: CASSPTGDLNLSYEQYF. The CDR3 DNA is TGCGCCAGCAGCCCGACAGGGGATCTTAACCTCTCCTACGAGCAGTACTTC.

In this sample, this clonotype turned up once. The genes are TRBV18 and TRBJ2-7; D is undetermined. The J call may not be correct, given that the DNA end is closer to TRBJ2-5. This CDR3 is built from 15 residues. Germline V lookup: CDR1 KGHSH, CDR2 LQKENI. The DNA for the CDR3 is TGTGCCAGCTCACCAAGCCACTTGGGCTTGGAGACCCAGTACTTC. The encoded protein is CASSPSHLGLETQYF.

This clonotype was observed a few times. The V call is TRBV6-6, the J call TRBJ2-7, with a weak D call TRBD1 (5 bases). The CDR3 loop spans 16 amino acids. Looked up from germline, CDR1 is MNHNY and CDR2 is SVGAGI (reference sequence). Trimming left V 7 bases short and J 2 bases short, with 21 bases between. CDR3 DNA: TGTGCCAGCACCACAAGACAGAATCTAACACCCTACGAGCAGTACTTC. Translation: CASTTRQNLTPYEQYF.

CDR3 protein: CSSSSGTLGPKDYGYTF. The CDR3 DNA reads TGCAGCTCCAGCTCCGGGACACTTGGCCCCAAGGACTATGGCTACACCTTC. V gene TRBV29-1 combines with J gene TRBJ1-2, with D perhaps TRBD1 (6 bases). Deletions cut 8 bases from V and 3 bases from J, with 28 bases between. The germline gives CDR1 SQVTM, CDR2 ANQGSEA. CDR3 length: 17 residues.

V gene TRBV4-1 combines with J gene TRBJ2-1; D might be TRBD1 (5 bases). This CDR3 region has 13 residues. The germline V and J ends were trimmed by 1 base and 8 bases, with 9 bases remaining between them. Germline values: CDR1 MGHRA, CDR2 YSYEKL. CDR3 residues: CASSQVQGDEQFF. For the CDR3, the DNA is TGCGCCAGCAGCCAAGTTCAGGGCGATGAGCAGTTCTTC.

This clonotype was seen a few times. The chain couples TRBV6-5 to TRBJ2-1; D is perhaps TRBD1 or TRBD2 (5 bases each). Looked up from germline, CDR1 is MNHEY and CDR2 is SVGAGI. The V gene lost 4 bases and the J gene lost 6 bases, with 16 bases spanning the gap. The CDR3 consists of 15 residues. CDR3 DNA: TGTGCCAGCAGTTCGCCGGGGCCATACACCAATGAGCAGTTCTTC. Encoded protein: CASSSPGPYTNEQFF.

The chain has TRBV6-2 or TRBV6-3 and TRBJ2-7; TRBD1 matches at 9 bases. Germline trimming cut 8 bases from V and 2 bases from J; bases unmatched to any gene: 7. CDR1 and CDR2 (germline): MNHEY, SVGEGT. The CDR3 extends over 14 amino acids. The CDR3 sequence: CASERDRATYEQYF. The CDR3, as DNA: TGTGCCAGCGAGAGGGACAGGGCCACCTACGAGCAGTACTTC.

CDR3 DNA: TGTGCCAGCAGCCCGGGGGACAGGAACTACGAGCAGTACTTC. Encoded protein: CASSPGDRNYEQYF. This rearrangement joins TRBV5-5 to TRBJ2-7, with 8 nucleotides matching TRBD1. V lost 4 bases to trimming and J lost 3 bases; unmatched junction nucleotides: 6. The germline gives CDR1 SGHKS, CDR2 YYEKEE (reference sequence). The CDR3 runs to 14 residues.

The CDR3 spells CSARDGGKGQETQYF. In nucleotides, the CDR3 is TGCAGTGCTAGAGATGGCGGGAAAGGCCAAGAGACCCAGTACTTC. The rearrangement links TRBV20-1 to TRBJ2-5, with D maybe TRBD2 (6 bases). Trimming took 0 bases from V and 1 from J, leaving 12 bases between them. Germline CDR1 is DFQATT and CDR2 is SNEGSKA (reference sequence). CDR3 size: 15 residues.

This chain uses TRBV20-1 with TRBJ1-2, with D perhaps TRBD1 (6 bases). The CDR3 contains 14 residues. V lost 3 bases, J lost 7 bases, and 18 bases lay in between. CDR1 and CDR2 from the germline V gene are DFQATT and SNEGSKA (reference sequence). CDR3 in DNA: TGCAGTGCTAGTCTCACAGGGTCCTTGGGTGGCTACACCTTC. Its translation: CSASLTGSLGGYTF.

CDR3 sequence: CASSARQQETQYF. The CDR3 nucleotides are TGTGCCAGCAGCGCAAGACAACAAGAGACCCAGTACTTC. The chain recombines TRBV9 with TRBJ2-5; D gene uncertain. V was shortened by 3 bases and J by 2 bases, with 8 bases between the two germline ends. The CDR3 runs 13 residues. Germline V gene sequence: CDR1 SGDLS, CDR2 YYNGEE.

This clonotype was observed a few times. The chain couples TRBV18 to TRBJ2-1; tentatively, D is TRBD2 (6 bases). Germline CDR1 is KGHSH and CDR2 is LQKENI. The CDR3 has 12 residues. Trimming shortened V by 0 bases and J by 9 bases, and 6 bases separated the two germline ends. The DNA for the CDR3 is TGTGCCAGCTCACCACCGCGGGGTGAGCAGTTCTTC. Its protein product is CASSPPRGEQFF.

The V gene is TRBV29-1, the J gene TRBJ1-2; possibly TRBD1 for D (5 bases). The CDR3 spans 12 residues. V was pared by 3 bases and J by 1 base, with 6 bases between. The germline V gene has CDR1 SQVTM and CDR2 ANQGSEA. The CDR3 bases are TGCAGCGTTGATCAGGGTAACTATGGCTACACCTTC. Translated, it gives CSVDQGNYGYTF. The whole variable domain, remainder taken from reference TRBV29-1 and TRBJ1-2, is SAVISQKPSRDICQRGTSLTIQCQVDSQVTMMFWYRQQPGQSLTLIATANQGSEATYESGFVIDKFPISRPNLTFSTLTVSNMSPEDSSIYLCSVDQGNYGYTFGSGTRLTVV.

The chain recombines TRBV14 with TRBJ2-3; 9 nucleotides agree with TRBD1. The CDR3 spans 16 residues. V dropped 3 bases and J dropped 4; count of bases not matched to a gene: 8. CDR1 and CDR2 (germline): SGHDN, FVKESK. CDR3 sequence: CASSHRTGVRADTQYF. The CDR3 bases are TGTGCCAGCAGCCATAGGACAGGGGTACGGGCAGATACGCAGTATTTT.

This clonotype was found many times. The chain couples TRBV24-1 to TRBJ2-3; a possible D gene is TRBD2 (5 bases). The CDR3 runs to 15 residues. Germline V CDR1 and CDR2: KGHDR, SFDVKD. V was pared by 0 bases and J by 5 bases, with 11 bases between. In DNA form, the CDR3 reads TGTGCCACCAGTGATTTGCCCGTGGCGGGAGATACGCAGTATTTT. This encodes CATSDLPVAGDTQYF.

This clonotype has ten or more counts. The chain employs TRBV20-1 and TRBJ2-5, with TRBD1 identical over 7 bases. The V gene's germline CDR1 is DFQATT and CDR2 SNEGSKA (reference sequence). Germline trimming cut 5 bases from V and 11 bases from J; bases unmatched to any gene: 14. CDR3 size: 13 residues. The CDR3, as DNA: TGCAGTGCTCCCCCGCGACAGGGTATGGAGCAGTACTTC. Residues: CSAPPRQGMEQYF.

This chain connects TRBV5-1 to TRBJ1-1; D is possibly TRBD1 (6 bases). V was shortened by 3 bases and J by 0 bases, with 12 bases between the two germline ends. Germline V gene data show CDR1 as SGHRS and CDR2 as YFSETQ. The CDR3 is 15 residues long. This CDR3 reads CASSSGAGVNTEAFF. The CDR3 DNA reads as TGCGCCAGCAGCTCGGGGGCAGGCGTGAACACTGAAGCTTTCTTT.